The 8 T cell receptor beta chains below come from one sample, sequenced in a study of blood T cell repertoires in COVID-19. Profiling relied on immunoSEQ multiplex PCR, and the TCRdb table lists in-frame clones only, not all of them. The table lists under 200,000 clones, around 85% of them singletons, with about a tenth in the top ten. Material: peripheral blood. The receptor source for this set is an older woman with COVID-19, enrolled during active disease.

The chain employs TRBV5-4 and TRBJ1-6; a possible D gene is TRBD1 (5 bases). The CDR3 is 16 residues long. Germline CDR1 is SGHNT and CDR2 is YYREEE (reference sequence). V lost 0 bases and J 9 bases, leaving 16 bases between the germline ends. This CDR3 reads CASSLVLGAGGSPLHF. The DNA of the CDR3 is TGTGCCAGCAGCTTGGTACTTGGGGCGGGGGGTTCACCCCTCCACTTT.

V is TRBV7-8 and J is TRBJ2-7; D is uncertain. The germline V gene has CDR1 SGHVS and CDR2 FQNEAQ. CDR3 size: 14 residues. Between the trimmed V and J ends, which lost 1 base and 0 bases, there was a span of 7 bases. The CDR3 nucleotides are TGTGCCAGCAGCTTAGTGGTTAGCTCCTACGAGCAGTACTTC. Its translation is CASSLVVSSYEQYF.

Of note for this clone: One end of the junction does not line up with germline, which may come from a read error. The chain is built from TRBV6-2 or TRBV6-3 and TRBJ2-7; 9 positions agree with TRBD1. CDR3 length equals 16 residues. Germline V lookup: CDR1 MNHEY, CDR2 SVGEGT. CDR3 residues: CASRYSWGQGSYEQYF. CDR3 in DNA: TGTGCCAGCAGATACTCCTGGGGACAGGGCTCCTACGAGCAGTACTTC.

V and J are TRBV3-1 (or the pseudogene TRBV3-2) and TRBJ2-2; possible D gene TRBD1, 5 bases. The germline V and J ends were trimmed by 6 bases and 4 bases, with 12 bases remaining between them. The V gene's germline CDR1 is LGHDT and CDR2 YNNKEL (reference sequence). The CDR3 runs to 14 residues. CDR3 in DNA: TGTGCCAGCAGGAAGGGGTTATTCACCGGGGAGCTGTTTTTT. This translates into CASRKGLFTGELFF.

V is TRBV5-1 and J is TRBJ2-5; TRBD1 might be the D (5 bases). Germline CDR1 SGHRS, CDR2 YFSETQ. CDR3 size: 14 residues. Between the trimmed V and J ends, which lost 4 bases and 2 bases, there was a span of 12 bases. CDR3 loop: CASSTGRAQETQYF. CDR3 coding DNA: TGCGCCAGCAGCACAGGACGGGCACAAGAGACCCAGTACTTC.

The chain recombines TRBV7-3 with TRBJ1-1; weak D call: TRBD1 (6 bases). V gave up 5 bases and J gave up 11 bases, with 24 bases separating them. The germline gives CDR1 SGHTA, CDR2 FQGTGA. This CDR3 comprises 15 residues. The CDR3 DNA reads TGTGCCAGCAGCCCACCGGGACCGCCAACCCAGGGGGCTTTCTTT. Translating gives CASSPPGPPTQGAFF.

The chain combines TRBV2 with TRBJ1-5; a possible D gene is TRBD1 (6 bases). V was shortened by 6 bases and J by 5 bases, with 20 bases between the two germline ends. The CDR3 is 16 residues long. The V gene's germline CDR1 is SNHLY and CDR2 FYNNEI. Here the CDR3 DNA reads TGTGCCAGCAGCCGATACGGGACCAGGGGTTATCAGCCCCAGCATTTT. Encoded protein: CASSRYGTRGYQPQHF.

V usage is TRBV7-3 and J usage is TRBJ1-5; D might be TRBD1 (6 bases). The length of the CDR3 is 15 residues. V lost 5 bases and J 3 bases, leaving 14 bases between the germline ends. Per germline, CDR1 SGHTA and CDR2 FQGTGA. The CDR3 nucleotides are TGTGCCAGCAGCCCCAAGCGGGGACACAATCAGCCCCAGCATTTT. Amino acids: CASSPKRGHNQPQHF.